One sample yielded the 24 T cell receptor beta chains listed below, sequenced in a study of cytomegalovirus exposure and HLA in healthy donors. 60 Vbeta and 13 Jbeta primers were used in PCR. Using immunoSEQ multiplex PCR, the repertoire was profiled, and TCRdb retains in-frame clones only, with some absent. The sample has under 130,000 clones; almost 70% are singletons. Sequencing was performed on PBMCs. The receptors stem from a man aged 25 to 45 in good health and CMV-seronegative.

This clone was seen just once. The chain uses TRBV28 and TRBJ1-5, with 10 bases aligning to TRBD1. Per germline, CDR1 MDHEN and CDR2 SYDVKM. This CDR3 contains 16 residues. Trimming at V came to 2 bases and at J to 3 bases, leaving 4 bases not matched to a gene. For the CDR3, the DNA is TGTGCCAGCAGTTTAATGGGACAGGGGCCCAATCAGCCCCAGCATTTT. Translation: CASSLMGQGPNQPQHF.

In regard to this clone: Sequence at one end of the junction differs from germline and may be a read error. J is TRBJ2-5 and V is TRBV4-1; D remains unclear. Per the germline V gene, CDR1 is MGHRA and CDR2 is YSYEKL. CDR3 size: 14 residues. Here the CDR3 reads CASSHPKKGEAQYF. The DNA of the CDR3 is TGCGCCAGCAGCCATCCTAAAAAAGGAGAGGCCCAGTACTTC.

V is TRBV19 and J is TRBJ2-1; TRBD1 agrees at 12 bases. Germline values: CDR1 LNHDA, CDR2 SQIVND (reference sequence). The CDR3 totals 16 residues. V lost 4 bases, J lost 4 bases, and 5 bases stayed unmatched. The CDR3 coding sequence is TGTGCCAGTAGTAACCGGGACAGGGGGCTTTACAATGAGCAGTTCTTC. Its protein product is CASSNRDRGLYNEQFF.

This chain uses TRBV9 with TRBJ2-1; 12 positions match TRBD2. Germline V CDR1 and CDR2: SGDLS, YYNGEE. J gave up 6 bases and V 4 bases, and 8 bases lay outside the gene matches. The CDR3 spans 16 residues. In DNA form, the CDR3 reads TGTGCCAGCAGCTCCTCTTGGACTAGCGGGATCAATGAGCAGTTCTTC. Translating gives CASSSSWTSGINEQFF.

This clone was recorded a few times. The gene calls are TRBV7-8 and TRBJ2-3; D perhaps matches TRBD2 (6 bases). Deletions cut 1 base from V and 0 bases from J, with 20 bases between. CDR3 length: 19 amino acids. Germline V gene sequence: CDR1 SGHVS, CDR2 FQNEAQ. CDR3 bases: TGTGCCAGCAGCTTAGGGGGGTTGGGGAACGGGAGAAGCACAGATACGCAGTATTTT. Encoded protein: CASSLGGLGNGRSTDTQYF.

There are a few counts of this clone. V gene TRBV6-6 combines with J gene TRBJ1-5; weak D call: TRBD1 (6 bases). Per the germline V gene, CDR1 is MNHNY and CDR2 is SVGAGI (reference sequence). The ends were cut back, 0 bases at V and 4 bases at J, with 10 bases in the middle. The CDR3 runs 15 residues. Written as DNA, the CDR3 is TGTGCCAGCAGTTACTCGAATACAGGGAATCAGCCCCAGCATTTT. Translated, it gives CASSYSNTGNQPQHF.

This clone appeared many times. This chain connects TRBV6-5 to TRBJ2-7; 10 bases align to TRBD2. The V gene end was trimmed by 2 bases and the J gene end by 2 bases; junction bases not matched to a gene: 0. Germline lookup yields CDR1 MNHEY and CDR2 SVGAGI. The CDR3 is 14 amino acids. CDR3 in amino acids: CASSYGTSAYEQYF. The CDR3 DNA follows: TGTGCCAGCAGTTACGGGACTAGCGCCTACGAGCAGTACTTC.

The chain couples TRBV11-3 to TRBJ2-5; D may be TRBD1 (6 bases). The end of the DNA is better explained by TRBJ2-7, so the J call may be wrong. Per germline, CDR1 SGHNT and CDR2 YENEEA. The CDR3 totals 15 residues. DNA of the CDR3: TGTGCCAGCAGCTTAACCTCGGACAGAGCCTACGAGCAGTACTTC. It translates to CASSLTSDRAYEQYF.

V usage is TRBV7-9 and J usage is TRBJ1-1; tentatively, D is TRBD1 (6 bases). Germline V gene data show CDR1 as SEHNR and CDR2 as FQNEAQ (reference sequence). The CDR3 runs to 16 residues. V was trimmed by 0 bases and J by 1 base, leaving 12 bases between them. CDR3 sequence reads: CASSLAAGARNTEAFF. The CDR3, as DNA: TGTGCCAGCAGCTTAGCGGCAGGGGCAAGGAACACTGAAGCTTTCTTT.

The chain has TRBV9 and TRBJ1-3, with no clear D. CDR1 is SGDLS and CDR2 is YYNGEE in the germline V gene. V was trimmed by 5 bases and J by 3 bases, leaving 15 bases between them. This CDR3 comprises 15 residues. The CDR3 is CASSFDSGNGNTIYF. CDR3 sequence (DNA): TGTGCCAGCAGTTTTGACTCGGGAAATGGAAACACCATATATTTT.

The chain carries TRBV5-1 and TRBJ2-1, with 10 bases that match TRBD2. The CDR3 totals 14 residues. Germline trimming cut 7 bases from V and 6 bases from J; bases unmatched to any gene: 7. CDR1 SGHRS and CDR2 YFSETQ come from the germline V gene. The CDR3 nucleotides are TGCGCCAGCGGACCTAGCGGGAGAGGCAATGAGCAGTTCTTC. Translated, it gives CASGPSGRGNEQFF.

V gene TRBV5-1 combines with J gene TRBJ1-3, with a tentative D call TRBD1 (5 bases). Deletions cut 7 bases from V and 3 bases from J, with 14 bases between. Germline V CDR1 and CDR2: SGHRS, YFSETQ. The length of the CDR3 is 14 residues. Here the CDR3 reads CASSREVYGNTIYF. The CDR3, as DNA: TGCGCCAGCTCCAGGGAGGTTTATGGAAACACCATATATTTT.

CDR3 sequence reads: CASSDGGREGRDTQYF. The CDR3 DNA sequence: TGTGCCAGCAGTGACGGCGGGCGGGAGGGCCGCGATACGCAGTATTTT. The V call is TRBV25-1, the J call TRBJ2-3; 9 nucleotides line up with TRBD2. Per germline, CDR1 MGHDK and CDR2 SYGVNS. The J segment lost 6 bases and the V segment lost 3 bases, leaving 10 bases of the junction unmatched. There are 16 residues in the CDR3.

The CDR3 reads CASSESSAGQETQYF. The CDR3 DNA follows: TGTGCCAGCAGTGAGTCCTCCGCGGGACAGGAGACCCAGTACTTC. V and J are TRBV2 and TRBJ2-5; TRBD1 is a possible D gene (7 bases). Trimming pared 3 bases from V and 5 bases from J, leaving 16 bases between. Per germline, CDR1 SNHLY and CDR2 FYNNEI. This CDR3 comprises 15 residues.

V is TRBV19 and J is TRBJ1-5; D perhaps matches TRBD1 (5 bases). Per germline, CDR1 LNHDA and CDR2 SQIVND (reference sequence). The CDR3 has 14 residues. V was trimmed by 3 bases and J by 6 bases, leaving 12 bases between them. The CDR3 region has the DNA TGTGCCAGTAGTATGGGGGGGGAAGGTCAGCCCCAGCATTTT. This gives the protein CASSMGGEGQPQHF.

This clone was seen just once. V usage is TRBV28 and J usage is TRBJ2-6, with D perhaps TRBD2 (5 bases). The CDR3 has 13 residues. V lost 10 bases to trimming and J lost 0 bases, with 7 bases between them. Germline V gene lookup returns CDR1 MDHEN and CDR2 SYDVKM. CDR3 DNA: TGTGCCATCGCGGGCTCTGGGGCCAACGTCCTGACTTTC. Encoded protein: CAIAGSGANVLTF.

This chain uses TRBV9 with TRBJ1-1; D not certain. Germline V gene sequence: CDR1 SGDLS, CDR2 YYNGEE. This CDR3 is 15 amino acids long. V dropped 0 bases and J dropped 5 bases, with 14 bases sitting between them. The CDR3: CASSVAPAGITEAFF. The CDR3 DNA reads TGTGCCAGCAGCGTAGCTCCGGCAGGTATTACTGAAGCTTTCTTT.

This chain connects TRBV7-9 to TRBJ1-6; no firm D call. Per germline, CDR1 SEHNR and CDR2 FQNEAQ (reference sequence). Trimming shortened V by 2 bases and J by 8 bases, and 4 bases separated the two germline ends. This CDR3 region has 12 residues. CDR3 DNA: TGTGCCAGCAGCTTAAGCGATTCACCCCTCCACTTT. Residues: CASSLSDSPLHF.

The chain joins TRBV5-4 to TRBJ1-3; the D gene is possibly TRBD1 (6 bases). In germline, CDR1 is SGHNT, CDR2 YYREEE (reference sequence). The length of the CDR3 is 16 residues. V shed 4 bases and J shed 4 bases, with 18 bases lying between them. The CDR3 region has the DNA TGTGCCAGCAGCCCCGACAGGTTTTTTTCAGGAAACACCATATATTTT. Translating gives CASSPDRFFSGNTIYF.

The chain has TRBV5-6 and TRBJ2-5; TRBD1 matches at 8 bases. V shed 4 bases and J 4 bases; nucleotides not matched to a gene: 12. The CDR3 is 16 residues long. From germline, CDR1 is SGHDT and CDR2 YYEEEE. CDR3 DNA sequence: TGTGCCAGCAGCCGACAGTGGACAGGGAGAAGAGAGACCCAGTACTTC. Protein product: CASSRQWTGRRETQYF.

J is TRBJ2-1 and V is TRBV27, with 11 bases that match TRBD2. The CDR3 contains 18 residues. The V gene end was trimmed by 8 bases and the J gene end by 0 bases; junction bases not matched to a gene: 12. The germline V gene has CDR1 MNHEY and CDR2 SMNVEV (reference sequence). The CDR3 region is CASSPEGLAESSYNEQFF. The CDR3 DNA reads as TGTGCCAGCTCCCCCGAGGGACTAGCGGAAAGCTCCTACAATGAGCAGTTCTTC.

As regards this clone: Within the sample, other DNA sequences also encode this same CDR3. The chain is built from TRBV6-5 and TRBJ1-5; the match to TRBD1 covers 7 bases. The germline V gene encodes CDR1 MNHEY and CDR2 SVGAGI. The CDR3 covers 15 residues. The junction had 2 bases not matched to a gene; V was cut back by 0 bases and J by 3 bases. The CDR3 DNA is TGTGCCAGCAGTTACTCAGGGACAGACAATCAGCCCCAGCATTTT. It encodes CASSYSGTDNQPQHF.

The rearrangement joins TRBV7-8 to TRBJ2-3, with a possible D match to TRBD1 (7 bases). V shed 5 bases and J shed 1 base, with 13 bases lying between them. CDR3 length equals 15 residues. CDR1 is SGHVS and CDR2 is FQNEAQ in the germline V gene. CDR3 DNA: TGTGCCAGCAGCCCCAGGAGGGGGCGCACAGATACGCAGTATTTT. Its translation is CASSPRRGRTDTQYF.

V gene TRBV30 combines with J gene TRBJ1-5; the match to TRBD1 covers 7 bases. Germline loops: CDR1 GTSNPN, CDR2 SVGIG (reference sequence). CDR3 length: 13 amino acids. V was pared by 5 bases and J by 4 bases, with 5 bases of the junction left unmatched. The CDR3 DNA follows: TGTGCCTGGGCTGGGACAGAGAATCAGCCCCAGCATTTT. This gives the protein CAWAGTENQPQHF.